The table lists the clone carrying this T cell receptor (beta chain) with a few counts. The antigen is undetermined. They built TCR cDNA with 5'RACE template switching, a step that put in a universal primer site and UMIs. TCRdb itself ran the 5' RACE reads through MiXCR, one entry per CDR3 protein. The sample includes approximately 600,000 distinct CDR3 sequences, roughly an eighth of them seen just once. The sample originates from a study of T cells after yellow fever vaccination. The study's findings and limits: A secondary response was less intense yet reached its peak sooner, at day 5 versus 15. Detected again after the booster were most primary-vaccination clones, at 95% to 98% CD4 and 70% to 90% CD8.

Germline values: CDR1 SGHVS, CDR2 FNYEAQ. Trimming removed 0 bases from V and 3 bases from J, with 3 bases in between. CDR3 size: 13 residues. The TCR comes from a man aged 25 to 40 who received the YFV17D yellow fever vaccine. This material consisted of PBMCs, taken on the day of the yellow fever booster vaccination. The rearrangement uses TRBV7-6 and TRBJ1-5, with D unclear. The DNA of the CDR3 is TGTGCCAGCAGCTTAGCGCCCAATCAGCCCCAGCATTTT. Protein product: CASSLAPNQPQHF.